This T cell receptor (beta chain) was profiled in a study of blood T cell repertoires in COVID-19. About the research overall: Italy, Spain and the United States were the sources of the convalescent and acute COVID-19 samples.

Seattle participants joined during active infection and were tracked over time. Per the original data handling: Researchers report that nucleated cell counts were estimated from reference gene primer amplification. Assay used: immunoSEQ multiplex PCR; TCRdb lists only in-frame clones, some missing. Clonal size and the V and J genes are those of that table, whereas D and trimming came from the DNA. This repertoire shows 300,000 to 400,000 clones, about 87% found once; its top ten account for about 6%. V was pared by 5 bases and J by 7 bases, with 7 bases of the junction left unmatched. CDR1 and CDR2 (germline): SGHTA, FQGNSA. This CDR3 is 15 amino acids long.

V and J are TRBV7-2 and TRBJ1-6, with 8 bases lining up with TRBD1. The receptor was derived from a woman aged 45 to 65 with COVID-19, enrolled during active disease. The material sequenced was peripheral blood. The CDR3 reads CASSPVGTGNSPLHF. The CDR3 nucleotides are TGTGCCAGCAGCCCTGTAGGGACAGGCAATTCACCCCTCCACTTT.